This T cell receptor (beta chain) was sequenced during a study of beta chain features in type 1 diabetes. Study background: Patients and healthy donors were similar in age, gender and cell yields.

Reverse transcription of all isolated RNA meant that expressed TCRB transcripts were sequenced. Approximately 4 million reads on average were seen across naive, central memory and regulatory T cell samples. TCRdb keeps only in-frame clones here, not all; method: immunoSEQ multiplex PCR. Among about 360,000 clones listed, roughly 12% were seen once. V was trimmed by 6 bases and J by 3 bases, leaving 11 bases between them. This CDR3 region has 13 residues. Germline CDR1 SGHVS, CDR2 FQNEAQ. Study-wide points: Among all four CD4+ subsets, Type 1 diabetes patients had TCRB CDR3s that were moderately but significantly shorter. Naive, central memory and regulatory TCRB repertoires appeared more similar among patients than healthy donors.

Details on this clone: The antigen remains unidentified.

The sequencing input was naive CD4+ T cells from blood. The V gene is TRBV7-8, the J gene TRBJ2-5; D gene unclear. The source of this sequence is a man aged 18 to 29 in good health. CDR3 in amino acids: CASSLDDEETQYF. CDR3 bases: TGTGCCAGCAGTCTAGACGATGAAGAGACCCAGTACTTC.